These 27 T cell receptor beta chains were all obtained from the same sample, sequenced in a study of cytomegalovirus exposure and HLA in healthy donors. The PCR ran on 60 Vbeta and 13 Jbeta primers. Assay: immunoSEQ multiplex PCR; the TCRdb copy retains only in-frame clones and omits some. In the table there are about 180,000 clones, about four fifths of which are singletons. Specimen: PBMCs. These receptors all come from a woman aged 25 to 39 in good health and CMV-seronegative.

V gene TRBV29-1 combines with J gene TRBJ2-1; 7 nucleotides align to TRBD2. The germline gives CDR1 SQVTM, CDR2 ANQGSEA. After removal of 3 bases from V and 5 bases from J, the junction contained 7 bases not matched to a gene. The CDR3 contains 14 residues. CDR3 sequence: CSVDRLADHNEQFF. The DNA for the CDR3 is TGCAGCGTTGACAGGCTAGCGGACCACAATGAGCAGTTCTTC.

This sequence joins TRBV5-1 and TRBJ2-7, with D possibly matching TRBD1 (5 bases). Germline V lookup: CDR1 SGHRS, CDR2 YFSETQ. The CDR3 loop spans 14 amino acids. Trimming removed 2 bases at V and 5 bases at J, with 14 bases between. CDR3 loop: CASSLRQGIDEQYF. The CDR3 DNA sequence: TGCGCCAGCAGCTTACGGCAGGGTATAGACGAGCAGTACTTC. Variable domain in full (rest from reference TRBV5-1 and TRBJ2-7): KAGVTQTPRYLIKTRGQQVTLSCSPISGHRSVSWYQQTPGQGLQFLFEYFSETQRNKGNFPGRFSGRQFSNSRSEMNVSTLELGDSALYLCASSLRQGIDEQYFGPGTRLTVT.

The genes are TRBV5-1 and TRBJ2-5; TRBD2 agrees at 8 bases. V lost 0 bases to trimming and J lost 7 bases; unmatched junction nucleotides: 5. The CDR3 spans 14 residues. Germline CDR1 is SGHRS and CDR2 is YFSETQ. CDR3 loop: CASSLAREGGTQYF. The CDR3, as DNA: TGCGCCAGCAGCTTGGCCCGGGAGGGGGGGACCCAGTACTTC. The complete variable domain, with remaining parts taken from reference TRBV5-1 and TRBJ2-5, reads KAGVTQTPRYLIKTRGQQVTLSCSPISGHRSVSWYQQTPGQGLQFLFEYFSETQRNKGNFPGRFSGRQFSNSRSEMNVSTLELGDSALYLCASSLAREGGTQYFGPGTRLLVL.

The chain couples TRBV6-6 to TRBJ2-2, with TRBD2 matching over 7 bases. Germline V gene data show CDR1 as MNHNY and CDR2 as SVGAGI (reference sequence). Trimming took 5 bases from V and 7 from J; bases not matched to a gene: 1. The CDR3 spans 12 residues. The CDR3 loop reads CASSTSDGELFF. In DNA form, the CDR3 reads TGTGCCAGCAGTACTAGCGACGGGGAGCTGTTTTTT.

The chain joins TRBV30 to TRBJ1-5; the match to TRBD1 covers 10 bases. Trimming took 2 bases from V and 5 from J; bases not matched to a gene: 3. Germline lookup yields CDR1 GTSNPN and CDR2 SVGIG (reference sequence). This CDR3 has 14 amino acids. CDR3 sequence: CAWSRDRGYQPQHF. Written as DNA, the CDR3 is TGTGCCTGGAGTCGGGACAGGGGCTATCAGCCCCAGCATTTT.

This chain uses TRBV30 with TRBJ2-7, with D possibly being TRBD2 (6 bases). CDR1 and CDR2 (germline): GTSNPN, SVGIG (reference sequence). The CDR3 is 13 amino acids. CDR3 bases: TGTGCTTCCCAGTTTAGCGGAAGCTACGAGCAGTACTTC. As protein: CASQFSGSYEQYF.

The CDR3 protein is CASSWDRDRGKTNTEAFF. The DNA for the CDR3 is TGCGCCAGCAGCTGGGACCGGGACAGGGGGAAGACGAACACTGAAGCTTTCTTT. The chain has TRBV5-1 and TRBJ1-1; TRBD1 matches 11 bases. The CDR3 sequence is 18 residues long. CDR1 is SGHRS and CDR2 is YFSETQ in the germline V gene. The V gene end was trimmed by 3 bases and the J gene end by 1 base; junction bases not matched to a gene: 11.

This clone appeared a few times. The chain uses TRBV6-5 and TRBJ1-1; the match to TRBD1 covers 8 bases. V dropped 0 bases and J dropped 5; count of bases not matched to a gene: 5. CDR3 length: 15 amino acids. Germline V gives CDR1 MNHEY, CDR2 SVGAGI. The CDR3 DNA reads TGTGCCAGCAGTTACTCTTACAGGGGGACGACTGAAGCTTTCTTT. Its protein is CASSYSYRGTTEAFF.

The rearrangement uses TRBV6-5 and TRBJ2-7; D might be TRBD1 (5 bases). Germline V CDR1 and CDR2: MNHEY, SVGAGI. The ends were cut back, 0 bases at V and 2 bases at J, with 11 bases in the middle. CDR3 length equals 15 residues. CDR3: CASSYSGADTYEQYF. For the CDR3, the DNA is TGTGCCAGCAGTTACTCAGGGGCCGATACCTACGAGCAGTACTTC.

This sequence joins TRBV9 and TRBJ1-2, with D perhaps matching TRBD1 (6 bases). With 2 bases removed from V and 5 bases from J, the gap between germline ends came to 13 bases. This CDR3 contains 14 residues. Germline CDR1 reads SGDLS; CDR2 reads YYNGEE. The CDR3 DNA is TGTGCCAGCAGCGTGCGACAGGACGGTTATGGCTACACCTTC. Its protein is CASSVRQDGYGYTF.

The chain recombines TRBV18 with TRBJ1-4; perhaps TRBD1 as D (5 bases). Germline-derived CDR1 and CDR2 are KGHSH and LQKENI. Deletions cut 2 bases from V and 5 bases from J, with 15 bases between. This CDR3 has 16 residues. The CDR3 is CASSPFVGGLNEKLFF. DNA for the CDR3: TGTGCCAGCTCACCATTCGTGGGGGGACTCAATGAAAAACTGTTTTTT.

The chain has TRBV5-4 and TRBJ2-7, with a tentative D call TRBD1 (6 bases). This CDR3 is 12 amino acids long. The germline V and J ends were trimmed by 5 bases and 2 bases, with 8 bases remaining between them. Germline assignment: CDR1 SGHNT and CDR2 YYREEE (reference sequence). The CDR3 coding sequence is TGTGCCAGCAGTTCAGGGGCCTACGAGCAGTACTTC. It encodes CASSSGAYEQYF.

J is TRBJ1-4 and V is TRBV4-3; 8 nucleotides align to TRBD1. Trimming at V came to 0 bases and at J to 8 bases, leaving 5 bases not matched to a gene. The CDR3 has 15 residues. CDR1 LGHNA and CDR2 YSLEER come from the germline V gene. The CDR3 DNA sequence: TGCGCCAGCAGCCAAGAGGCCAGGGGGCTGGAAAAACTGTTTTTT. It codes for CASSQEARGLEKLFF.

The chain is built from TRBV11-1 and TRBJ1-1; D gene ambiguous. The CDR3 has 16 residues. Germline V lookup: CDR1 SGHAT, CDR2 FQDESV (reference sequence). V gave up 6 bases and J gave up 5 bases, with 22 bases separating them. CDR3 amino acids: CASSIEPGQGGTEAFF. Written as DNA, the CDR3 is TGTGCCAGCAGTATCGAACCTGGGCAAGGAGGTACTGAAGCTTTCTTT.

This chain joins TRBV7-9 and TRBJ2-7, with a weak D call TRBD2 (7 bases). The CDR3 sequence is 15 residues long. Trimming took 5 bases from V and 1 from J, leaving 15 bases between them. The V gene's germline CDR1 is SEHNR and CDR2 FQNEAQ (reference sequence). The CDR3 is CASSPLGGLSYEQYF. CDR3 sequence (DNA): TGTGCCAGCAGCCCCCTGGGGGGGCTATCCTACGAGCAGTACTTC.

The chain couples TRBV18 to TRBJ2-5; no clear D gene. Trimming took 2 bases from V and 4 from J, leaving 8 bases between them. CDR3 length: 13 amino acids. Germline CDR1 is KGHSH and CDR2 is LQKENI. The CDR3 nucleotides read TGTGCCAGCTCACCAACGCCGGGAGAGACCCAGTACTTC. It codes for CASSPTPGETQYF.

The chain has TRBV6-5 and TRBJ1-2; 7 nucleotides match TRBD1. With 5 bases clipped from V and 7 bases from J, the junction kept 10 bases outside the gene matches. Germline CDR1 and CDR2: MNHEY and SVGAGI. The CDR3 covers 14 residues. DNA for the CDR3: TGTGCCAGCAGTACCCGAAGGGGGCGGGTTGGCTACACCTTC. This gives the protein CASSTRRGRVGYTF.

V usage is TRBV6-4 and J usage is TRBJ2-3; 8 positions agree with TRBD1. V lost 3 bases to trimming and J lost 2 bases; unmatched junction nucleotides: 1. CDR1 MRHNA and CDR2 SNTAGT come from the germline V gene. The CDR3 has 14 residues. DNA of the CDR3: TGTGCCAGCAGTGAGACAGGGGCCACAGATACGCAGTATTTT. Residues: CASSETGATDTQYF.

The chain carries TRBV9 and TRBJ1-5; 7 bases agree with TRBD1. Germline V CDR1 and CDR2: SGDLS, YYNGEE. The junction had 5 bases not matched to a gene; V was cut back by 3 bases and J by 2 bases. The CDR3 runs 15 residues. Here the CDR3 reads CASSETGAGNQPQHF. The CDR3, as DNA: TGTGCCAGCAGCGAAACAGGGGCGGGCAATCAGCCCCAGCATTTT.

A few counts support this clone. This rearrangement joins TRBV6-1 to TRBJ1-5, with 7 positions matching TRBD1. With V trimmed by 3 bases and J by 0 bases, 8 bases remained unmatched. Germline lookup yields CDR1 MNHNS and CDR2 SASEGT. This CDR3 comprises 17 residues. The CDR3 region is CASSERTGSYSNQPQHF. The CDR3 bases are TGTGCCAGCAGTGAGAGGACAGGAAGTTATAGCAATCAGCCCCAGCATTTT.

The CDR3 protein is CASSFSRTGTIEKLFF. CDR3 bases: TGTGCCAGCAGCTTCTCCCGGACAGGGACCATTGAAAAACTGTTTTTT. This chain connects TRBV11-2 to TRBJ1-4; 8 bases map to TRBD1. This CDR3 comprises 16 residues. After removal of 3 bases from V and 7 bases from J, the junction contained 10 bases not matched to a gene. Germline CDR1 is SGHAT and CDR2 is FQNNGV.

V is TRBV29-1 and J is TRBJ2-7, with TRBD1 matching 7 bases. Germline V gene lookup returns CDR1 SQVTM and CDR2 ANQGSEA. The V and J ends lost 1 base and 3 bases, in that order; junction bases with no gene match: 0. There are 12 residues in the CDR3. In DNA, the CDR3 is TGCAGCGTTGAAGGACAGGGCTACGAGCAGTACTTC. Translated: CSVEGQGYEQYF.

This chain connects TRBV5-4 to TRBJ1-3; unclear D gene. The CDR3 covers 13 residues. V dropped 5 bases and J dropped 0 bases, with 6 bases sitting between them. Germline CDR1 and CDR2: SGHNT and YYREEE (reference sequence). CDR3 sequence: CASRFSSGNTIYF. Written as DNA, the CDR3 is TGTGCCAGCAGGTTCTCCTCTGGAAACACCATATATTTT.

This clone was seen more than once but under ten times. The chain links TRBV9 to TRBJ1-2, with D hard to call. Trimming removed 0 bases at V and 5 bases at J, with 11 bases between. Germline CDR1 is SGDLS and CDR2 is YYNGEE. The CDR3 totals 14 residues. In nucleotides, the CDR3 is TGTGCCAGCAGCGTAGAACAGCTCCATTATGGCTACACCTTC. Protein product: CASSVEQLHYGYTF. The complete variable domain, with remaining parts taken from reference TRBV9 and TRBJ1-2, reads DSGVTQTPKHLITATGQRVTLRCSPRSGDLSVYWYQQSLDQGLQFLIQYYNGEERAKGNILERFSAQQFPDLHSELNLSSLELGDSALYFCASSVEQLHYGYTFGSGTRLTVV.

The chain is built from TRBV5-1 and TRBJ2-5, with D possibly matching TRBD1 (5 bases). With the DNA end fitting TRBJ2-7 better, the J assignment may be wrong. CDR1 and CDR2 (germline): SGHRS, YFSETQ. The CDR3 is made up of 14 amino acids. CDR3 sequence: CASSLVARANEQYF. CDR3 DNA sequence: TGCGCCAGCAGCTTGGTAGCCAGGGCCAACGAGCAGTACTTC.

In DNA, the CDR3 is TGTGCCAGCAGCTTGGGAGGGCGGGGGCCTTACACAGATACGCAGTATTTT. Translating gives CASSLGGRGPYTDTQYF. The chain couples TRBV5-4 to TRBJ2-3; D is possibly TRBD2 (7 bases). V lost 0 bases to trimming and J lost 2 bases, with 16 bases between them. The CDR3 is 17 amino acids. Germline V gene sequence: CDR1 SGHNT, CDR2 YYREEE (reference sequence).

This clone turned up a few times. V and J are TRBV7-6 and TRBJ2-7; a possible D gene is TRBD1 (6 bases). Trimming shortened V by 4 bases and J by 5 bases, and 18 bases separated the two germline ends. CDR1 and CDR2 from the germline V gene are SGHVS and FNYEAQ. The CDR3 consists of 15 residues. CDR3 nucleotides: TGTGCCAGCAGCTCAGAGGGACAAGAGCGAGACGAGCAGTACTTC. Protein sequence: CASSSEGQERDEQYF.